This T cell receptor beta chain derives from a study of blood T cell repertoires in COVID-19. The J segment lost 4 bases and the V segment lost 4 bases, leaving 8 bases of the junction unmatched. This CDR3 comprises 15 residues. Germline V gives CDR1 SGHRS, CDR2 YFSETQ. The table came from immunoSEQ multiplex PCR; TCRdb's copy has only in-frame clones and leaves some out. Among 150,000 to 200,000 clones listed, roughly 86% were seen once. This chain connects TRBV5-1 to TRBJ1-1; 9 nucleotides match TRBD1. The clonotype was recovered from a man in his forties with active or convalescent COVID-19. Sample: peripheral blood. CDR3 coding DNA: TGCGCCAGCAGCGCAGGGGACAGGGATCCCACTGAAGCTTTCTTT. This translates into CASSAGDRDPTEAFF.